Shown below are 7 T cell receptor beta chains from a single sample sequenced in a study of T cell responses to AZD1222 COVID-19 vaccine. Only in-frame clones appear in the TCRdb table, and some are missing; sequencing was by immunoSEQ multiplex PCR. Among 110,000 to 150,000 clones, roughly 90% were seen once, and the ten largest hold about 4.4%. The sample in question was peripheral blood, obtained on day 0 of AZD1222 vaccination. The receptors stem from an adult in good health.

This clone was recorded once. This chain uses TRBV7-9 with TRBJ2-2; the D is unclear. CDR3 size: 12 residues. V was clipped by 8 bases and J by 2 bases, with 6 bases between them. The germline CDR1 and CDR2 sequences are SEHNR and FQNEAQ (reference sequence). The CDR3 DNA reads TGTGCCAGCCCCTCTAACACCGGGGAGCTGTTTTTT. Amino acid sequence: CASPSNTGELFF. Combining the CDR3 with reference TRBV7-9 and TRBJ2-2 gives the whole variable domain DTGVSQNPRHKITKRGQNVTFRCDPISEHNRLYWYRQTLGQGPEFLTYFQNEAQLEKSRLLSDRFSAERPKGSFSTLEIQRTEQGDSAMYLCASPSNTGELFFGEGSRLTVL.

V is TRBV12-1 and J is TRBJ2-7; no DNA check was done on the table's D call, TRBD2. TRBV12-1 is deemed a pseudogene. The CDR3 consists of 14 residues. Here the CDR3 DNA reads TGTGCCAGCAGCTTTGGCGGGAGGGCCTACGAGCAGTACTTC. Amino acid sequence: CASSFGGRAYEQYF.

The J gene is TRBJ2-7, the V gene TRBV10-1, with D possibly matching TRBD2 (6 bases). With 0 bases removed from V and 4 bases from J, the gap between germline ends came to 13 bases. The CDR3 has 15 residues. Germline V lookup: CDR1 WNHNN, CDR2 SYGVQD (reference sequence). CDR3 sequence: CASSESGSGAYEQYF. In DNA form, the CDR3 reads TGCGCCAGCAGTGAGTCGGGTTCGGGAGCGTACGAGCAGTACTTC.

This clone came up once. V usage is TRBV28 and J usage is TRBJ2-3; D tentatively reads TRBD1 or TRBD2 (5 bases each). Trimming pared 3 bases from V and 5 bases from J, leaving 12 bases between. The CDR3 runs to 14 residues. CDR1 is MDHEN, CDR2 SYDVKM, per germline. The CDR3 region is CASSLGTPLDTQYF. The CDR3 DNA sequence: TGTGCCAGCAGTTTGGGGACCCCCTTAGATACGCAGTATTTT.

The chain has TRBV7-6 and TRBJ2-7, with 9 bases that match TRBD1. The CDR3 spans 16 residues. In germline, CDR1 is SGHVS, CDR2 FNYEAQ. V lost 5 bases, J lost 1 base, and 9 bases stayed unmatched. CDR3 protein: CASSISTGGQSYEQYF. CDR3 nucleotide sequence: TGTGCCAGCAGCATTAGTACAGGGGGCCAATCCTACGAGCAGTACTTC. The full variable domain, in which reference TRBV7-6 and TRBJ2-7 provide the parts outside the CDR3, is GAGVSQSPRYKVTKRGQDVALRCDPISGHVSLYWYRQALGQGPEFLTYFNYEAQQDKSGLPNDRFSAERPEGSISTLTIQRTEQRDSAMYRCASSISTGGQSYEQYFGPGTRLTVT.

V usage is TRBV6-5 and J usage is TRBJ2-1, with a weak D call TRBD2 (6 bases). The CDR3 has 13 residues. V lost 0 bases and J lost 7, with 7 bases in between. CDR1 is MNHEY, CDR2 SVGAGI, per germline. CDR3 coding DNA: TGTGCCAGCAGTTACTCGCGGGGAAATGAGCAGTTCTTC. Protein product: CASSYSRGNEQFF.

This chain links TRBV5-1 with TRBJ1-3; D is possibly TRBD1 (5 bases). CDR1 SGHRS and CDR2 YFSETQ come from the germline V gene. V gave up 5 bases and J gave up 3 bases, with 15 bases separating them. This CDR3 has 15 residues. This chain's CDR3 is CASRDNPINGNTIYF. The CDR3 DNA reads TGCGCCAGCAGGGACAACCCCATAAATGGAAACACCATATATTTT.